Ten or more counts support the clone carrying this T cell receptor (beta chain). Its specificity is unknown. This entry is derived from a study of response to subunit inactivated influenza vaccine. TCRdb reanalysed the RT-PCR reads using MiXCR and keeps one entry per CDR3 protein. Of around 570,000 distinct CDR3 sequences in the sample, 7.6% were seen once. Study findings and constraints: With each seasonal influenza vaccination, the authors suggested, few new T cells are recruited.

CDR3 size: 11 residues. V lost 7 bases to trimming and J lost 8 bases, with 11 bases between them. Germline CDR1 is MNHEY and CDR2 is SVGAGI. The material sequenced was PBMCs from blood, taken less than 25 months after vaccination. The chain uses TRBV6-5 and TRBJ1-1, with TRBD1 as a possible D gene (6 bases). The sequence came from a man aged 50 to 69 who received an inactivated influenza vaccine. The chain's CDR3 is CASTIGTEAFF. The CDR3 nucleotides are TGTGCCAGCACCATTGGGACAGAAGCTTTCTTT.